This T cell receptor (beta chain) came from a study of blood T cell repertoires in COVID-19. Looking at the study overall: The United States, Italy and Spain were the sources of the acute and convalescent COVID-19 samples.

Germline CDR1 LGHDT, CDR2 YNNKEL (reference sequence). This CDR3 is 16 amino acids long. After removal of 4 bases from V and 5 bases from J, the junction contained 7 bases not matched to a gene. Method: immunoSEQ multiplex PCR; TCRdb's copy keeps in-frame clones and lacks some. The sample records roughly 80,000 clones, about 88% being singletons. This chain uses TRBV3-1 (or the pseudogene TRBV3-2) with TRBJ2-2; 10 bases line up with TRBD2. Material for sequencing was peripheral blood. This sequence was found in a human donor in a cohort sampled during active COVID-19. The CDR3 region is CASSPRSGRVTGELFF. For the CDR3, the DNA is TGTGCCAGCAGCCCTAGGAGCGGGAGGGTAACCGGGGAGCTGTTTTTT.